Included here is one TCR beta chain sequence, with context. Its antigen is unknown. The sample originates from a study of siplizumab effects on memory and regulatory T cells. Study findings and constraints: The alloresponse seemed to draw substantially on naive T cells, which appeared more diverse than memory cells. Unstimulated subsets were the mapping target of only a minor fraction of alloreactive clones. Proliferating clones, CD4+ or CD8+, lacked an assignable naive or memory phenotype in roughly 75-96% of cases.

Between the trimmed V and J ends, which lost 1 base and 2 bases, there was a span of 9 bases. Germline values: CDR1 LGHNA, CDR2 YNFKEQ. The CDR3 totals 14 residues. Sequencing used immunoSEQ multiplex PCR; TCRdb keeps in-frame clones, though not all of them. The data hold 100,000 to 110,000 clones, with 94% observed a single time. Specimen: non-Treg CD4+ T cells sorted from blood. The receptor was isolated from a human donor in good health. The J gene is TRBJ2-7, the V gene TRBV4-2; weak D call: TRBD2 (5 bases). CDR3 DNA sequence: TGTGCCAGCAGCCAAGGGACTTATACCTACGAGCAGTACTTC. Protein: CASSQGTYTYEQYF.